The source of this T cell receptor (beta chain) is a study of immune cell composition in non-small cell lung cancer. Study conclusions and caveats: In adenocarcinoma, maximal tumour-associated clone frequency tracked TIL tumour reactivity.

Clones were sequenced by immunoSEQ multiplex PCR, and TCRdb holds only the in-frame ones, with some missing. The sample yields 3,500 or so clones, 65% to 80% seen once. About this clone: What it binds is not known.

This TCR derives from a human donor with non-small cell lung cancer. Sequenced sample: lung tumor tissue.

Here the CDR3 reads CASSKGQVLSYEQYF. The CDR3 coding sequence is TGTGCCAGCAGCAAAGGACAGGTACTCTCCTACGAGCAGTACTTC. This sequence joins TRBV7-9 and TRBJ2-7; 7 bases align to TRBD1. This CDR3 spans 15 amino acids. After removal of 5 bases from V and 0 bases from J, the junction contained 7 bases not matched to a gene. Germline V gene sequence: CDR1 SEHNR, CDR2 FQNEAQ (reference sequence).